A selection of T cell receptor beta chains follows, all from one sample in a study of cytomegalovirus exposure and HLA in healthy donors. Here immunoSEQ multiplex PCR was the method, and the copy in TCRdb shows in-frame clones only, minus some. This repertoire shows under 150,000 clones, around 77% found once; its top ten account for 5.4%. Sample: PBMCs. The receptors stem from a woman aged 30 to 39 in good health and CMV-seropositive. The CDR3 runs from the conserved cysteine through the conserved F or W. A D gene is named only where the DNA matches it firmly. Expanded clones get a size class; other rows say once, few or many, or leave the size out.

d_call	clone_size	v_call	j_call	cdr3_nt	cdr3_aa
NA	once	TRBV6-5	TRBJ1-2	TGTGCCAGCAGTTACTCGGCAGAGGCTGGCTATGGCTACACCTTC	CASSYSAEAGYGYTF
TRBD2	NA	TRBV9	TRBJ2-5	TGTGCCAGCAGCGTAGCTACCGGGGCTAGCGGGAGACCCGTACAAGAGACCCAGTACTTC	CASSVATGASGRPVQETQYF
TRBD1	NA	TRBV6-1	TRBJ1-5	TGTGCCAGCGAGGGGACAGGGAATCAGCCCCAGCATTTT	CASEGTGNQPQHF
NA	NA	TRBV30	TRBJ1-5	TGTGCCTGGAGTGGTGGAGGCAATCAGCCCCAGCATTTT	CAWSGGGNQPQHF
TRBD1	once	TRBV12-5	TRBJ1-6	TGTGCTAGTGGTTTGGGAAGACAGGGGTTGTATTCACCCCTCCACTTT	CASGLGRQGLYSPLHF
NA	NA	TRBV13	TRBJ2-6	TGTGCCAGCAGCCAACTGCAGGGGCCTTCTGGGGCCAACGTCCTGACTTTC	CASSQLQGPSGANVLTF
NA	NA	TRBV6-5	TRBJ1-2	TGTGCCAGCAGTGCAGGTTCCGCTAACTATGGCTACACCTTC	CASSAGSANYGYTF
TRBD1	once	TRBV6-4	TRBJ1-4	TGTGCCAGCAGTGACTACAGGGACAGGGGTTTTGAAAAACTGTTTTTT	CASSDYRDRGFEKLFF
TRBD1	NA	TRBV18	TRBJ1-5	TGTGCCAGCTCACTCGACAGGGGGCTCAATCAGCCCCAGCATTTT	CASSLDRGLNQPQHF
TRBD1	NA	TRBV29-1	TRBJ1-4	TGCAGCGCGTACAGGGGTATTGAGGAAAAACTGTTTTTT	CSAYRGIEEKLFF
TRBD2	NA	TRBV11-3	TRBJ2-3	TGTGCCAGCAGCTCGGGACTAGCGGGGGGTGGTACGCAGTATTTT	CASSSGLAGGGTQYF
NA	NA	TRBV5-4	TRBJ1-1	TGTGCCAGCAGCTTGTGGCAGGTGACTGAAGCTTTCTTT	CASSLWQVTEAFF
NA	NA	TRBV30	TRBJ2-3	TGTGCCTGGAGTCCAAACACAGATACGCAGTATTTT	CAWSPNTDTQYF
TRBD2	NA	TRBV5-1	TRBJ2-3	TGCGCCAGCAGCGCAGCAGTCTTGGGACTAGCGGTTCGGGGCACAGATACGCAGTATTTT	CASSAAVLGLAVRGTDTQYF
NA	NA	TRBV5-5	TRBJ2-2	TGTGCCAGCAGCTTCTCGGGCGGGGAGCTGTTTTTT	CASSFSGGELFF
NA	NA	TRBV7-9	TRBJ2-7	TGTGCCAGCAGCTTAGATGTTACCTACGAGCAGTACTTC	CASSLDVTYEQYF
NA	NA	TRBV4-2	TRBJ2-1	TGTGCCAGCAGCCAGAGTTACAATGAGCAGTTCTTC	CASSQSYNEQFF
TRBD1	NA	TRBV10-3	TRBJ1-3	TGTGCCATCAGTGAAGGGGGCGCTGGAAACACCATATATTTT	CAISEGGAGNTIYF
NA	NA	TRBV6-1	TRBJ1-2	TGTGCCAGCGACCGGGGGGGGCGCTTGGACTATGGCTACACCTTC	CASDRGGRLDYGYTF
TRBD2	NA	TRBV7-6	TRBJ2-7	TGTGCCAGCAGCTTAGCTCTAGCGGATACTACCTACGAGCAGTACTTC	CASSLALADTTYEQYF
NA	NA	TRBV10-3	TRBJ2-3	TGTGCCATCAGTGTTAGTAACCCCTCTGCCACGCAGTATTTT	CAISVSNPSATQYF
NA	NA	TRBV5-6	TRBJ2-3	TGTGCCAGCAGCTCAGAGTGGATCCCAGGACTAACTAGCACAGATACGCAGTATTTT	CASSSEWIPGLTSTDTQYF
NA	NA	TRBV7-6	TRBJ1-1	TGTGCCAGCAGCCACACCCCCGGGGGGCTCACTGAAGCTTTCTTT	CASSHTPGGLTEAFF
NA	NA	TRBV2	TRBJ2-7	TGTGCTAGCAAGGAGGACGCGGCATACGAGCAGTACTTC	CASKEDAAYEQYF
NA	NA	TRBV6-1	TRBJ1-1	TGTGCCAGCAAGGTACGGCGGGTGAACACTGAAGCTTTCTTT	CASKVRRVNTEAFF
TRBD2	few	TRBV15	TRBJ2-1	TGTGCCACCAGCGTGCTAGCGGGGTTTGTGTACAATGAGCAGTTCTTC	CATSVLAGFVYNEQFF
TRBD2	once	TRBV30	TRBJ2-1	TGTGCCTGGAGTTCCGGGACTAGCGGGAATGAGCAGTTCTTC	CAWSSGTSGNEQFF
NA	few	TRBV5-8	TRBJ1-1	TGTGCCAGCAGCCCGCGCGCCTTGAACACTGAAGCTTTCTTT	CASSPRALNTEAFF
NA	NA	TRBV25-1	TRBJ1-5	TGTGCCAGCAGTGAACGGGCGGAGGGGAGCAATCAGCCTCAGCATTTT	CASSERAEGSNQPQHF
TRBD2	NA	TRBV30	TRBJ2-7	TGTGCCTGGATTACTAGCGGGGATTACGAGCAGTACTTC	CAWITSGDYEQYF
NA	NA	TRBV11-3	TRBJ2-2	TGTGCCAGCAGCTCAAAGTGGACAGTCGAAAGATCCGGGGAGCTGTTTTTT	CASSSKWTVERSGELFF
NA	NA	TRBV11-1	TRBJ2-1	TGTGCCAGCACCCTCCTAGCACGGAATGAGCAGTTCTTC	CASTLLARNEQFF
NA	NA	TRBV18	TRBJ2-5	TGTGCCAGCTCACGGAGAGCGCTCCAAGAGACCCAGTACTTC	CASSRRALQETQYF
NA	NA	TRBV5-6	TRBJ1-4	TGTGCCAGCAGCTTTGGTGGCTCTCCTAATGAAAAACTGTTTTTT	CASSFGGSPNEKLFF
NA	few	TRBV4-1	TRBJ2-2	TGCGCCAGCAGCGACGGGAGAACCGGGGAGCTGTTTTTT	CASSDGRTGELFF
TRBD2	NA	TRBV5-1	TRBJ2-2	TGCGCCAGCAGCTTTTTAGCGGGGGCCAACACCGGGGAGCTGTTTTTT	CASSFLAGANTGELFF
TRBD2	once	TRBV19	TRBJ2-3	TGTGCCAGTAGCCGACTAGCGGGGGGTTCTAGCACAGATACGCAGTATTTT	CASSRLAGGSSTDTQYF
TRBD1	few	TRBV6-1	TRBJ2-2	TGTGCCAGCAGTGTAGACAGGGGGGGGTGGACCGGGGAGCTGTTTTTT	CASSVDRGGWTGELFF
NA	NA	TRBV19	TRBJ2-6	TGTGCCAGTAGCAGGGAGGAATTTAGACCCGATTACCTCTCTGGGGCCAACGTCCTGACTTTC	CASSREEFRPDYLSGANVLTF
TRBD1	NA	TRBV7-9	TRBJ2-7	TGTGCCAGCAGCTACGACAGGGATTCCGAGCAGTACTTC	CASSYDRDSEQYF
NA	NA	TRBV11-3	TRBJ2-1	TGTGCCAGCAGCTTAATATCCCGAGAAGACAATGAGCAGTTCTTC	CASSLISREDNEQFF
TRBD1	NA	TRBV19	TRBJ2-7	TGTGCCAGTACCCTCGGACAGGGGAGCTCCTACGAGCAGTACTTC	CASTLGQGSSYEQYF
NA	NA	TRBV4-1	TRBJ1-5	TGCGCCAGCAGCCAAGATTCGTGGTATAGTACCCCTAATCAGCCCCAGCATTTT	CASSQDSWYSTPNQPQHF
TRBD1	NA	TRBV5-8	TRBJ1-1	TGTGCCAGCAGCTTGGGGGACAGGCCGGCTGAAGCTTTCTTT	CASSLGDRPAEAFF
NA	NA	TRBV4-1	TRBJ2-7	TGCGCCAGCAGCCAGGACCAGGGCTCCTACGAGCAGTACTTC	CASSQDQGSYEQYF
NA	NA	TRBV2	TRBJ1-5	TGTGCCAGCAGCGCGGGGGGGGGTGGGGGACGGAATCAGCCCCAGCATTTT	CASSAGGGGGRNQPQHF
NA	NA	TRBV5-1	TRBJ1-2	TGCGCCAGCAGCCTTTTGGGAGTACCGGCCGAGGGCTACACCTTC	CASSLLGVPAEGYTF
TRBD1	NA	TRBV15	TRBJ1-4	TGTGCCACCAGCAGAGATCAGGGGGCAACTAATGAAAAACTGTTTTTT	CATSRDQGATNEKLFF
NA	NA	TRBV6-5	TRBJ2-7	TGTGCCAGCAGTTATCTTTCCAGGGTAGGCGAGCAGTACTTC	CASSYLSRVGEQYF
NA	NA	TRBV6-1	TRBJ1-1	TGTGCCAGCAGTGAAGTGTTAAACACTGAAGCTTTCTTT	CASSEVLNTEAFF
NA	few	TRBV27	TRBJ2-5	TGTGCCAGCAGCACTAGTCCAGAGACCCAGTACTTC	CASSTSPETQYF
TRBD2	once	TRBV11-3	TRBJ2-1	TGTGCCAGCAGCTTCCGACTAGCGGGAGGGCCAAATGAGCAGTTCTTC	CASSFRLAGGPNEQFF
TRBD1	NA	TRBV6-1	TRBJ2-5	TGTGCCAGCAGTGACGGACCGGGACAGGGCCAAGAGACCCAGTACTTC	CASSDGPGQGQETQYF
TRBD2	NA	TRBV6-1	TRBJ2-7	TGTGCCAGCAGTGAAGCAGTAGCGGGGGGGGTCTACGAGCAGTACTTC	CASSEAVAGGVYEQYF
NA	once	TRBV7-9	TRBJ1-2	TGTGCCAGCAGCTTAGAGACGGGGGGAACGTCTGGCTACACCTTC	CASSLETGGTSGYTF
NA	NA	TRBV7-3	TRBJ1-1	TGTGCCAGCAGCTTTATGGGAGGCACTGAAGCTTTCTTT	CASSFMGGTEAFF
TRBD1	NA	TRBV29-1	TRBJ2-7	TGCAGCGTTACGACAGGGTCCTACGAGCAGTACTTC	CSVTTGSYEQYF
NA	NA	TRBV6-1	TRBJ1-5	TGTGCCAGCATGTCTGGGCTTCAGCCCCAGCATTTT	CASMSGLQPQHF